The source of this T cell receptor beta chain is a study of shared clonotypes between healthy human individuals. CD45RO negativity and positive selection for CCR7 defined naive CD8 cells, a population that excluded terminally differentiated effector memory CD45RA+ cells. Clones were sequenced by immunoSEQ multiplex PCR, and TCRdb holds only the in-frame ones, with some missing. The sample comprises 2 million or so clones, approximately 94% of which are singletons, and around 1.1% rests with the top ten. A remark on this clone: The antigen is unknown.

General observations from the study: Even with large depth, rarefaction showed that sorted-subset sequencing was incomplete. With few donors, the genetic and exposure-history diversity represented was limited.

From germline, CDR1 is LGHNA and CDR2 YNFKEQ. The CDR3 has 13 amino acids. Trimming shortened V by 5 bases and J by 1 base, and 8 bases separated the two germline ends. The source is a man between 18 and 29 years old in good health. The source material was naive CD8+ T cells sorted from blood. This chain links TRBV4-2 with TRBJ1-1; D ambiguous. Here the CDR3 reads CASSENGNTEAFF. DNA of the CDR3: TGTGCCAGCAGCGAAAATGGGAACACTGAAGCTTTCTTT.